The 21 T cell receptor beta chains below all came from one sample that was sequenced in a study of blood T cell repertoires in COVID-19. Sequencing used immunoSEQ multiplex PCR; TCRdb keeps in-frame clones, though not all of them. This table holds over 25,000 clones, approximately 84% found once. The source material was peripheral blood. The receptors shown here come from a man between 70 and 80 years old with active COVID-19.

This sequence joins TRBV2 and TRBJ1-5; 7 bases are shared with TRBD1. Germline-derived CDR1 and CDR2 are SNHLY and FYNNEI. The ends lost 0 bases at V and 6 bases at J; junction bases unmatched: 8. The CDR3 consists of 16 residues. This chain's CDR3 is CASSEAGRGQVQPQHF. DNA for the CDR3: TGTGCCAGCAGTGAAGCGGGTAGGGGGCAAGTTCAGCCCCAGCATTTT. The whole variable domain, filled in from reference TRBV2 and TRBJ1-5, reads EPEVTQTPSHQVTQMGQEVILRCVPISNHLYFYWYRQILGQKVEFLVSFYNNEISEKSEIFDDQFSVERPDGSNFTLKIRSTKLEDSAMYFCASSEAGRGQVQPQHFGDGTRLSIL.

By its share, this clone is medium-sized. This chain links TRBV30 with TRBJ2-7; maybe TRBD1 (5 bases). The CDR3 runs to 11 residues. CDR1 is GTSNPN and CDR2 is SVGIG in the germline V gene (reference sequence). The V and J ends lost 7 bases and 5 bases respectively, with 12 bases between them. The CDR3: CAYSQAHEQYF. The CDR3 bases are TGTGCCTACTCACAGGCTCACGAGCAGTACTTC.

This chain links TRBV5-4 with TRBJ2-2, with a weak D call TRBD1 (5 bases). The germline CDR1 and CDR2 sequences are SGHNT and YYREEE (reference sequence). The CDR3 runs to 15 residues. V was trimmed by 1 base and J by 0 bases, leaving 7 bases between them. CDR3 nucleotide sequence: TGTGCCAGCAGCTTGCCACAGGCGAACACCGGGGAGCTGTTTTTT. Protein product: CASSLPQANTGELFF.

The chain has TRBV11-3 and TRBJ2-3; 7 nucleotides align to TRBD2. The V and J ends lost 5 bases and 1 base, in that order; junction bases with no gene match: 3. The CDR3 consists of 14 residues. The V gene's germline CDR1 is SGHNT and CDR2 YENEEA. This CDR3 reads CASSPRGGTDTQYF. Here the CDR3 DNA reads TGTGCCAGCAGCCCCCGGGGGGGCACAGATACGCAGTATTTT. Full variable domain (rest looked up from reference TRBV11-3 and TRBJ2-3): EAGVVQSPRYKIIEKKQPVAFWCNPISGHNTLYWYLQNLGQGPELLIRYENEEAVDDSQLPKDRFSAERLKGVDSTLKIQPAELGDSAVYLCASSPRGGTDTQYFGPGTRLTVL.

The chain is built from TRBV6-2 or TRBV6-3 and TRBJ1-2; D perhaps matches TRBD1 (6 bases). CDR1 and CDR2 from the germline V gene are MNHEY and SVGEGT. CDR3 length equals 15 residues. With 2 bases removed from V and 2 bases from J, the gap between germline ends came to 12 bases. CDR3 nucleotides: TGTGCCAGCAGTTACGCACAGGGACCAAACTATGGCTACACCTTC. Translating it yields CASSYAQGPNYGYTF.

The V and J genes are TRBV2 and TRBJ1-6; no clear D gene. V was trimmed by 4 bases and J by 7 bases, leaving 8 bases between them. The CDR3 is made up of 13 amino acids. Germline CDR1 and CDR2: SNHLY and FYNNEI. This chain's CDR3 is CASSVAENSPLHF. DNA for the CDR3: TGTGCCAGCAGTGTGGCCGAAAATTCACCCCTCCACTTT.

This clone occurred once. V and J are TRBV12-5 and TRBJ2-7; D may be TRBD2 (6 bases). The CDR3 has 12 residues. Germline V gives CDR1 LGHNT, CDR2 FRNRAP. CDR3 nucleotides: TGTGCCCCCGGGACTCTTACCTACGAGCAGTACTTC. Translation gives CAPGTLTYEQYF.

The J gene is TRBJ1-1, the V gene TRBV5-1; 9 bases match TRBD1. V gave up 3 bases and J gave up 2 bases; unmatched junction bases: 2. This CDR3 is built from 14 residues. The germline V gene has CDR1 SGHRS and CDR2 YFSETQ. CDR3 DNA: TGCGCCAGCAGCTCAACAGGGGGCAACACTGAAGCTTTCTTT. Amino acid sequence: CASSSTGGNTEAFF.

The CDR3 is CSVAGAVNTEAFF. The CDR3 DNA reads as TGCAGCGTTGCAGGGGCGGTGAACACTGAAGCTTTCTTT. This chain connects TRBV29-1 to TRBJ1-1, with a weak D call TRBD1 (6 bases). This CDR3 has 13 amino acids. The V gene lost 4 bases and the J gene lost 0 bases, with 9 bases spanning the gap. Germline assignment: CDR1 SQVTM and CDR2 ANQGSEA. The entire variable domain, with the rest obtained from reference TRBV29-1 and TRBJ1-1, is as follows: SAVISQKPSRDICQRGTSLTIQCQVDSQVTMMFWYRQQPGQSLTLIATANQGSEATYESGFVIDKFPISRPNLTFSTLTVSNMSPEDSSIYLCSVAGAVNTEAFFGQGTRLTVV.

The rearrangement uses TRBV5-1 and TRBJ2-7; D possibly corresponds to TRBD1 (6 bases). The CDR3 runs 14 residues. V lost 2 bases to trimming and J lost 0 bases, with 9 bases between them. CDR1 is SGHRS and CDR2 is YFSETQ in the germline V gene. CDR3: CASSLGTYSYEQYF. In DNA form, the CDR3 reads TGCGCCAGCAGCTTAGGGACATACTCCTACGAGCAGTACTTC.

The rearrangement joins TRBV28 to TRBJ2-7, with 10 positions matching TRBD1. The V gene end was trimmed by 6 bases and the J gene end by 3 bases; junction bases not matched to a gene: 11. CDR1 and CDR2 from the germline V gene are MDHEN and SYDVKM. The CDR3 consists of 16 residues. The CDR3 DNA sequence: TGTGCCAGCAGGTCGTCCGGGACAGGGGCACACTACGAGCAGTACTTC. This translates into CASRSSGTGAHYEQYF.

The chain links TRBV5-4 to TRBJ2-1; D perhaps matches TRBD2 (6 bases). The CDR3 extends over 16 amino acids. Germline V gene sequence: CDR1 SGHNT, CDR2 YYREEE (reference sequence). Trimming left V 5 bases short and J 0 bases short, with 15 bases between. In DNA form, the CDR3 reads TGTGCCAGCAGTATCCCGGGGGTGGACTCCTACAATGAGCAGTTCTTC. The encoded protein is CASSIPGVDSYNEQFF.

This clone was observed once. The genes are TRBV4-2 and TRBJ2-3; 11 nucleotides match TRBD2. There are 17 residues in the CDR3. V trimming: 0 bases; J trimming: 5 bases; junction bases outside the gene matches: 7. Germline V CDR1 and CDR2: LGHNA, YNFKEQ. The CDR3 nucleotides are TGTGCCAGCAGCCAAGAGGTTAGCGGGGGGGCCGTAGATACGCAGTATTTT. Its protein product is CASSQEVSGGAVDTQYF.

In DNA form, the CDR3 reads TGTGCCAGCAGCTCACAAAAATCATCGGGACTAGCGGTGTCCTACGAGCAGTACTTC. It is translated as CASSSQKSSGLAVSYEQYF. The chain employs TRBV11-3 and TRBJ2-7; 11 nucleotides match TRBD2. The CDR3 consists of 19 residues. V lost 4 bases, J lost 1 base, and 15 bases stayed unmatched. Looked up from germline, CDR1 is SGHNT and CDR2 is YENEEA.

The genes are TRBV11-3 and TRBJ1-6; no reliable D call. CDR1 SGHNT and CDR2 YENEEA come from the germline V gene. The CDR3 runs 15 residues. V gave up 1 base and J gave up 5 bases, with 9 bases separating them. Here the CDR3 reads CASSLGRGNNSPLHF. The CDR3 nucleotides read TGTGCCAGCAGCTTAGGCCGGGGTAATAATTCACCCCTCCACTTT.

The J gene is TRBJ1-6, the V gene TRBV2; D is undetermined. The CDR3 sequence is 14 residues long. Trimming removed 4 bases at V and 7 bases at J, with 11 bases between. Germline V gene sequence: CDR1 SNHLY, CDR2 FYNNEI. This CDR3 reads CASSVGQTNSPLHF. DNA of the CDR3: TGTGCCAGCAGTGTGGGCCAGACGAATTCACCCCTCCACTTT.

The chain links TRBV4-1 to TRBJ1-2, with 7 positions matching TRBD1. V lost 0 bases, J lost 7 bases, and 8 bases stayed unmatched. The germline V gene encodes CDR1 MGHRA and CDR2 YSYEKL. The CDR3 has 15 residues. The CDR3 region is CASSQEPQGRGGYTF. CDR3 DNA sequence: TGCGCCAGCAGCCAAGAACCACAGGGGCGAGGTGGCTACACCTTC.

This clone appeared once. The chain carries TRBV7-9 and TRBJ1-4, with D uncertain. The CDR3 spans 14 residues. The V end was cut by 3 bases, the J end by 5 bases, with 10 bases between. Germline CDR1 and CDR2: SEHNR and FQNEAQ (reference sequence). The CDR3 spells CASSLEGPNEKLFF. CDR3 nucleotide sequence: TGTGCCAGCAGCTTGGAGGGCCCCAATGAAAAACTGTTTTTT.

The chain carries TRBV7-9 and TRBJ2-7, with TRBD2 matching over 9 bases. Trimming took 0 bases from V and 2 from J; bases not matched to a gene: 8. The length of the CDR3 is 17 residues. Per germline, CDR1 SEHNR and CDR2 FQNEAQ (reference sequence). The CDR3 is CASSLAGGASGTYEQYF. DNA for the CDR3: TGTGCCAGCAGCTTAGCCGGAGGGGCTAGCGGGACCTACGAGCAGTACTTC.

This clone was counted between two and nine times. The V and J genes are TRBV10-2 and TRBJ2-3; 10 bases align to TRBD1. The CDR3 contains 15 residues. Germline CDR1 WSHSY, CDR2 SAAADI. Trimming cost V 10 bases and J 5 bases; bases outside gene matches: 12. In DNA, the CDR3 is TGCGCCATGAGTCTGGGGGACAGGGGCCGAGATACGCAGTATTTT. It codes for CAMSLGDRGRDTQYF.

Here the CDR3 DNA reads TGTGCCAGCAGCTTAGCGGGCCGGAACACTGAAGCTTTCTTT. This codes for CASSLAGRNTEAFF. The chain has TRBV7-6 and TRBJ1-1; D ambiguous. Trimming pared 0 bases from V and 1 base from J, leaving 6 bases between. Looked up from germline, CDR1 is SGHVS and CDR2 is FNYEAQ. The CDR3 has 14 residues. Full variable domain (remainder filled in from reference TRBV7-6 and TRBJ1-1): GAGVSQSPRYKVTKRGQDVALRCDPISGHVSLYWYRQALGQGPEFLTYFNYEAQQDKSGLPNDRFSAERPEGSISTLTIQRTEQRDSAMYRCASSLAGRNTEAFFGQGTRLTVV.